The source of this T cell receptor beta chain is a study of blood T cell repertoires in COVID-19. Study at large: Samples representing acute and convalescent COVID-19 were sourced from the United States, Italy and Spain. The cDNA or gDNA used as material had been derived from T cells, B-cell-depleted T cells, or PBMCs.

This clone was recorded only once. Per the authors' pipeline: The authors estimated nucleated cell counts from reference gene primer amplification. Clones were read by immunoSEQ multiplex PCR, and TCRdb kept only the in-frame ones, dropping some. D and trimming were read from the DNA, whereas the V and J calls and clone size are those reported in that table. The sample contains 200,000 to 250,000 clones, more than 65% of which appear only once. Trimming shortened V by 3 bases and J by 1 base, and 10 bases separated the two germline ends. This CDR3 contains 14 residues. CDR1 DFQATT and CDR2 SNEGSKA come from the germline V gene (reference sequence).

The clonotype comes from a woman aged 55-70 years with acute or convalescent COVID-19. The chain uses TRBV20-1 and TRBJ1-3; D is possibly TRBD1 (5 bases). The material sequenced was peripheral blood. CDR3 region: CSASDRFSGNTIYF. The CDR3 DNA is TGCAGTGCTAGTGACAGATTTTCTGGAAACACCATATATTTT.